Each of the 5 T cell receptor beta chains below was sequenced from the same sample in a study of T cells after yellow fever vaccination. Each CDR3 protein is one row after TCRdb ran MiXCR on the 5' RACE reads. The sample lists just under 600,000 distinct CDR3 sequences, 13% occurring once. This specimen was PBMCs, taken on the day of the yellow fever booster vaccination. These receptors all come from a man aged 25 to 40 who received the YFV17D yellow fever vaccine.

The chain has TRBV10-3 and TRBJ2-3; 9 bases fit TRBD1. Unmatched junction bases numbered 4, after V lost 3 bases and J lost 0 bases. Germline loops: CDR1 ENHRY, CDR2 SYGVKD. The CDR3 spans 16 residues. CDR3 nucleotide sequence: TGTGCCATCAGTGATGGGACAGGGCTTAGCACAGATACGCAGTATTTT. Translation gives CAISDGTGLSTDTQYF.

This clonotype was detected a few times. The chain couples TRBV4-2 to TRBJ1-3; no definite D call. V lost 2 bases, J lost 6 bases, and 5 bases lay in between. Germline loops: CDR1 LGHNA, CDR2 YNFKEQ. The CDR3 spans 12 residues. As DNA, the CDR3 is TGTGCCAGCAGCCAAACGCCAAACACCATATATTTT. It encodes CASSQTPNTIYF.

Of note for this clonotype: This sequence may be a read error, since a much larger clone differs from it by one base. This rearrangement joins TRBV12-3 or TRBV12-4 to TRBJ2-1; D perhaps matches TRBD2 (5 bases). V shed 5 bases and J shed 10 bases, with 18 bases lying between them. The CDR3 runs 14 residues. The CDR3 DNA is TGTGCCAGCAGTGTCCGGGAACCCGGGCGGGAGCAGTTCTTC. Protein product: CASSVREPGREQFF.

This chain joins TRBV6-1 and TRBJ2-5, with D perhaps matching TRBD1 (5 bases). The ends were cut back, 10 bases at V and 0 bases at J, with 12 bases in the middle. Germline assignment: CDR1 MNHNS and CDR2 SASEGT. The CDR3 runs to 13 residues. DNA of the CDR3: TGTGCCACCACAGGCGGTTACCAAGAGACCCAGTACTTC. Its protein is CATTGGYQETQYF.

The chain uses TRBV7-9 and TRBJ2-2; TRBD2 agrees at 9 bases. Unmatched junction bases numbered 8, after V lost 5 bases and J lost 4 bases. This CDR3 is 16 amino acids long. Germline CDR1 and CDR2: SEHNR and FQNEAQ (reference sequence). The CDR3 spells CASSPTSGHLTGELFF. For the CDR3, the DNA is TGTGCCAGCAGCCCAACTAGCGGGCACCTCACCGGGGAGCTGTTTTTT.